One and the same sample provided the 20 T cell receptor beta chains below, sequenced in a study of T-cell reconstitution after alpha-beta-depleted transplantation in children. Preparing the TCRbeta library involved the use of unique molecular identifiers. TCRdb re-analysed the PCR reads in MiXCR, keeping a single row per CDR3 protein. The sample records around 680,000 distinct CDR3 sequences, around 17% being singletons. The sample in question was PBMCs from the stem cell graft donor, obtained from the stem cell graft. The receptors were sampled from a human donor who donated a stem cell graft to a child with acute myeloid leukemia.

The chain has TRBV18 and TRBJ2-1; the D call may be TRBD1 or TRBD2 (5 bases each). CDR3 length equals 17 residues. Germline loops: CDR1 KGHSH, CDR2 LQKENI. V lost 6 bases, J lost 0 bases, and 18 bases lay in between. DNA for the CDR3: TGTGCCAGCTCCCCCCGTGGGACGGGGAGCTCCTACAATGAGCAGTTCTTC. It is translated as CASSPRGTGSSYNEQFF.

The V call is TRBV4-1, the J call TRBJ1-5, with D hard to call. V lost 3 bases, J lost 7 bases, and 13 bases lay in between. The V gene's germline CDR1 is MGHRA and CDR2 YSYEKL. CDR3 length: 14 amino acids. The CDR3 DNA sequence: TGCGCCAGCAGCCAGGCTGGGGAGGAACAGCCCCAGCATTTT. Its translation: CASSQAGEEQPQHF.

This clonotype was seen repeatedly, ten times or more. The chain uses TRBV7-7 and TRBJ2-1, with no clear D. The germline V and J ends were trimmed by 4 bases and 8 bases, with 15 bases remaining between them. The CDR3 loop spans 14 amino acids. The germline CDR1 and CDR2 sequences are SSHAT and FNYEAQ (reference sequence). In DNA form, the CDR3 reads TGTGCCAGCAGCTCCGTCCCCGGCGCCCATGAGCAGTTCTTC. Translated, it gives CASSSVPGAHEQFF.

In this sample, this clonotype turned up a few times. The CDR3 loop is CASSLARLDNEQFF. Here the CDR3 DNA reads TGTGCCAGCAGCTTAGCTAGGTTAGACAATGAGCAGTTCTTC. The V call is TRBV7-6, the J call TRBJ2-1; no definite D call. Germline CDR1 and CDR2: SGHVS and FNYEAQ. V lost 0 bases and J 5 bases, leaving 8 bases between the germline ends. The CDR3 contains 14 residues.

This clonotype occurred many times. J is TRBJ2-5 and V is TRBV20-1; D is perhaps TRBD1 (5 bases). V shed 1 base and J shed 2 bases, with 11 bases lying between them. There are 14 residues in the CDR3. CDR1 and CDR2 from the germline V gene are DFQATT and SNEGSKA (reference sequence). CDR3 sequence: CSARVPGPQETQYF. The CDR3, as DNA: TGCAGTGCTAGAGTGCCAGGGCCACAAGAGACCCAGTACTTC.

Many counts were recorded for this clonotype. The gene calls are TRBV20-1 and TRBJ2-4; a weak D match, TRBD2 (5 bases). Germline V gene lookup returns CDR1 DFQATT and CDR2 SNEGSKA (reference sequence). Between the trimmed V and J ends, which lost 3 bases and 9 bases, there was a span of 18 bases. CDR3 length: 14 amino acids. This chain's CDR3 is CSARAPNEGAIQYF. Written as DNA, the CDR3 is TGCAGTGCTAGGGCCCCAAACGAGGGAGCCATTCAGTACTTC.

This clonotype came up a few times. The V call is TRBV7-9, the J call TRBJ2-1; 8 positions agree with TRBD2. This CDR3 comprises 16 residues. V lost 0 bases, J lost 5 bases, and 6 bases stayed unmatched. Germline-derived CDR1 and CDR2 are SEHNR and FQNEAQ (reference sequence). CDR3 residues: CASSLAAGVGHNEQFF. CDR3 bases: TGTGCCAGCAGCTTAGCAGCGGGAGTTGGGCACAATGAGCAGTTCTTC.

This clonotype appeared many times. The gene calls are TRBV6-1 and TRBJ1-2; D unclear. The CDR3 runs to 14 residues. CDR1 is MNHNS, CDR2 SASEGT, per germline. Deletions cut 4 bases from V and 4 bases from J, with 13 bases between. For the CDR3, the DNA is TGTGCCAGCAGTGGTACGTTGTCAGGCTATGGCTACACCTTC. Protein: CASSGTLSGYGYTF.

DNA of the CDR3: TGTGCCAGCTGCCGCGGGGACACTGAAGCTTTCTTT. Residues: CASCRGDTEAFF. The chain uses TRBV7-9 and TRBJ1-1; no clear D gene. Germline V lookup: CDR1 SEHNR, CDR2 FQNEAQ (reference sequence). The CDR3 spans 12 residues. V lost 8 bases and J 3 bases, leaving 10 bases between the germline ends. The complete variable domain, with remaining parts taken from reference TRBV7-9 and TRBJ1-1, reads DTGVSQNPRHKITKRGQNVTFRCDPISEHNRLYWYRQTLGQGPEFLTYFQNEAQLEKSRLLSDRFSAERPKGSFSTLEIQRTEQGDSAMYLCASCRGDTEAFFGQGTRLTVV.

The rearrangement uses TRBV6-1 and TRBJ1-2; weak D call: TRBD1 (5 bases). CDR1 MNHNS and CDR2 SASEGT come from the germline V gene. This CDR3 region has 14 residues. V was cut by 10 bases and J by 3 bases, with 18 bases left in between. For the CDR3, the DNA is TGTGCCAACGCAAAATCGGGGGGTGACTATGGCTACACCTTC. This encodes CANAKSGGDYGYTF.

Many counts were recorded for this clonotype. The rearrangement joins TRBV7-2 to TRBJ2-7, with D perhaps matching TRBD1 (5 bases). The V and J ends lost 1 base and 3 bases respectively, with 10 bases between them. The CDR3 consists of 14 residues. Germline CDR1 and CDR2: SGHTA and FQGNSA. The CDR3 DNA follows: TGTGCCAGCAGCTTAGGGGGCAGTTTCTACGAGCAGTACTTC. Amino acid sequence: CASSLGGSFYEQYF.

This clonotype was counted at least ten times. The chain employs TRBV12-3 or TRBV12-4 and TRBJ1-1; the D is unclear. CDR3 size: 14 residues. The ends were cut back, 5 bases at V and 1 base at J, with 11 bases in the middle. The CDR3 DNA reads TGTGCCAGCAGTCCCCGGACCTCGAACACTGAAGCTTTCTTT. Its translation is CASSPRTSNTEAFF.

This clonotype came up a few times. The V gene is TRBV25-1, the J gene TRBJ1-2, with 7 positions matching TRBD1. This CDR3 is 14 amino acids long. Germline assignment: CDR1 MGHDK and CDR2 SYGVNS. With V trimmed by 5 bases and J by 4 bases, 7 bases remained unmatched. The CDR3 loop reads CASSPYRDSYGYTF. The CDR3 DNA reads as TGTGCCAGCAGTCCCTATCGGGACAGCTATGGCTACACCTTC.

CDR3 protein: CASSLGGPGTDSPLHF. The DNA of the CDR3 is TGTGCCAGCAGCTTGGGGGGGCCGGGGACCGATTCACCCCTCCACTTT. The gene calls are TRBV5-6 and TRBJ1-6; tentatively, D is TRBD1 (6 bases). Deletions cut 0 bases from V and 8 bases from J, with 15 bases between. From germline, CDR1 is SGHDT and CDR2 YYEEEE. The CDR3 has 16 amino acids.

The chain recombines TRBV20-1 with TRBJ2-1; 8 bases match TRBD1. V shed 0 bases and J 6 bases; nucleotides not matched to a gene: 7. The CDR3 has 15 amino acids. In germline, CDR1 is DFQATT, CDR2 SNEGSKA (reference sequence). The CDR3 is CSAREDRVTINEQFF. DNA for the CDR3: TGCAGTGCTAGAGAGGACAGGGTCACGATCAATGAGCAGTTCTTC.

The CDR3 bases are TGTGCCAGCAGTTCACAGACAGGGGGGAGTGATCAGCCCCAGCATTTT. It encodes CASSSQTGGSDQPQHF. This chain uses TRBV12-3 or TRBV12-4 with TRBJ1-5; 9 bases agree with TRBD1. The CDR3 covers 16 residues. V lost 4 bases and J lost 5; bases outside the gene matches: 9.

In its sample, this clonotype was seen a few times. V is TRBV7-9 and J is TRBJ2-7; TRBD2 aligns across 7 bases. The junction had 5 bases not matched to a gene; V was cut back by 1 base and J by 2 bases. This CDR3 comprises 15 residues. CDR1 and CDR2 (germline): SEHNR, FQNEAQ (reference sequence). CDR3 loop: CASSLGASGAYEQYF. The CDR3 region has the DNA TGTGCCAGCAGCTTAGGTGCCAGCGGGGCCTACGAGCAGTACTTC. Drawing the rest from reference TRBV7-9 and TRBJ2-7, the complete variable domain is DTGVSQNPRHKITKRGQNVTFRCDPISEHNRLYWYRQTLGQGPEFLTYFQNEAQLEKSRLLSDRFSAERPKGSFSTLEIQRTEQGDSAMYLCASSLGASGAYEQYFGPGTRLTVT.

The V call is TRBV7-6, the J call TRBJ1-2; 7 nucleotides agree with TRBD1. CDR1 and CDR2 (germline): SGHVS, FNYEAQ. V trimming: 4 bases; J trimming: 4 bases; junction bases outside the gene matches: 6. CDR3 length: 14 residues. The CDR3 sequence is CASSSQGGAYGYTF. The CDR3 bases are TGTGCCAGCAGCTCCCAGGGGGGCGCCTATGGCTACACCTTC.

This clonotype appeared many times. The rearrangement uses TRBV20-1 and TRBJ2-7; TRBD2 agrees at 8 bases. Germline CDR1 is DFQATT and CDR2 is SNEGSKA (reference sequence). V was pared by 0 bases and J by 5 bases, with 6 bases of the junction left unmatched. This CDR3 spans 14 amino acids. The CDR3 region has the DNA TGCAGTGCTAGAGATTGGCGGGGGGCCAACGAGCAGTACTTC. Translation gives CSARDWRGANEQYF.

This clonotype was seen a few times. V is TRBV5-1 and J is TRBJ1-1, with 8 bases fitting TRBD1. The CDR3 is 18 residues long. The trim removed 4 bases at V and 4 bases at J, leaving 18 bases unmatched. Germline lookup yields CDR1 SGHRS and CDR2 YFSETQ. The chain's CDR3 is CASSPRAYTGGWSTEAFF. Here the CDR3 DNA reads TGCGCCAGCAGCCCGAGGGCCTACACAGGGGGATGGAGCACTGAAGCTTTCTTT. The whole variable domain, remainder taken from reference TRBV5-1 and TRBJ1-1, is KAGVTQTPRYLIKTRGQQVTLSCSPISGHRSVSWYQQTPGQGLQFLFEYFSETQRNKGNFPGRFSGRQFSNSRSEMNVSTLELGDSALYLCASSPRAYTGGWSTEAFFGQGTRLTVV.